This entry concerns a single T cell receptor (beta chain). This CDR3 contains 15 residues. Germline V CDR1 and CDR2: GTSNPN, SVGIG (reference sequence). Trimming left V 5 bases short and J 0 bases short, with 17 bases between. The entry originates in a study of T cell changes during pregnancy in multiple sclerosis. The data were produced by immunoSEQ multiplex PCR, yet TCRdb's version contains in-frame clones alone and is incomplete. The repertoire includes 40,000 to 45,000 clones, roughly nine tenths of them detected once, and roughly 1.3% sits in the top ten. The sequenced sample was CD4+ T cells from peripheral blood mononuclear cells, obtained in the first trimester of pregnancy. This receptor was identified in a female donor with multiple sclerosis, enrolled in a pregnancy study. The J gene is TRBJ2-7, the V gene TRBV30, with D perhaps TRBD2 (6 bases). The CDR3 DNA reads as TGTGCCTGGGCTGCGGGACCAAGCCTCTCCTACGAGCAGTACTTC. Residues: CAWAAGPSLSYEQYF. The full variable domain, rest sourced from reference TRBV30 and TRBJ2-7, is SQTIHQWPATLVQPVGSPLSLECTVEGTSNPNLYWYRQAAGRGLQLLFYSVGIGQISSEVPQNLSASRPQDRQFILSSKKLLLSDSGFYLCAWAAGPSLSYEQYFGPGTRLTVT.